This T cell receptor beta chain was recovered during a study of blood T cell repertoires in COVID-19. The repertoire was sequenced with immunoSEQ multiplex PCR; TCRdb's copy has only in-frame clones and lacks some. The data show 200,000 to 300,000 clones, about 87% seen once. Germline CDR1 and CDR2: SGHTA and FQGTGA. The trim removed 4 bases at V and 7 bases at J, leaving 5 bases unmatched. The CDR3 covers 15 residues. Sequences were obtained from peripheral blood. The receptor comes from an older woman with COVID-19, enrolled during active disease. V is TRBV7-3 and J is TRBJ2-1, with 12 bases identical to TRBD2. The CDR3 here is CASSSRTSGINEQFF. The CDR3 DNA reads TGTGCCAGCAGCTCACGGACTAGCGGGATTAATGAGCAGTTCTTC.